A single sample is the source of the 4 T cell receptor beta chains below, sequenced in a study of cytomegalovirus exposure and HLA in healthy donors. The primer mix had 60 Vbeta and 13 Jbeta primers. Profiled with immunoSEQ multiplex PCR; TCRdb holds only in-frame clones, not every one. The profile covers about 80,000 clones, with 60% to 80% appearing a single time and around 3.4% taken by the ten largest. Sample: PBMCs. These receptors were collected from a man aged 50 or older in good health and CMV-seronegative.

The V gene is TRBV20-1, the J gene TRBJ2-5; maybe TRBD1 (5 bases). The germline V and J ends were trimmed by 6 bases and 0 bases, with 5 bases remaining between them. CDR1 is DFQATT and CDR2 is SNEGSKA in the germline V gene (reference sequence). The CDR3 covers 11 residues. The CDR3 is CSARDQETQYF. CDR3 DNA: TGCAGTGCCAGGGACCAAGAGACCCAGTACTTC.

In nucleotides, the CDR3 is TGTGCCAGCAGCTTACGAGCGTCTGCGGGGGGGCAGGCGGTTGATACGCAGTATTTT. This translates into CASSLRASAGGQAVDTQYF. The rearrangement joins TRBV7-6 to TRBJ2-3, with 9 nucleotides matching TRBD2. Germline V gene data show CDR1 as SGHVS and CDR2 as FNYEAQ. CDR3 length: 19 residues. V was clipped by 2 bases and J by 6 bases; unmatched bases: 18.

The chain uses TRBV27 and TRBJ2-3; D might be TRBD2 (7 bases). V was pared by 1 base and J by 1 base, with 12 bases between. This CDR3 spans 16 amino acids. CDR1 is MNHEY, CDR2 SMNVEV, per germline (reference sequence). Written as DNA, the CDR3 is TGTGCCAGCAGTTTATGGGGGGGGGCGGGCACAGATACGCAGTATTTT. As protein: CASSLWGGAGTDTQYF.

This sequence joins TRBV7-2 and TRBJ1-2; 8 positions agree with TRBD1. J gave up 1 base and V 0 bases, and 4 bases lay outside the gene matches. The germline V gene has CDR1 SGHTA and CDR2 FQGNSA. The CDR3 has 16 amino acids. This CDR3 reads CASSLAPGQDNYGYTF. The DNA for the CDR3 is TGTGCCAGCAGCTTAGCTCCGGGACAGGATAACTATGGCTACACCTTC.